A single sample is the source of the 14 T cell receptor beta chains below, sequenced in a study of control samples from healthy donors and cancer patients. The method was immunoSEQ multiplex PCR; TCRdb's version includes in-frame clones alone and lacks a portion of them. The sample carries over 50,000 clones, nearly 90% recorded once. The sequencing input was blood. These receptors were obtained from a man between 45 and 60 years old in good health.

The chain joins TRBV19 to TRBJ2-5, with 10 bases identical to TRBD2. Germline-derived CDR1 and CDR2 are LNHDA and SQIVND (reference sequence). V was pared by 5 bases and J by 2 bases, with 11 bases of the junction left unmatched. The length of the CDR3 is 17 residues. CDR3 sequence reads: CASSAGTLLAGQETQYF. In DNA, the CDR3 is TGTGCCAGTAGTGCCGGGACACTACTAGCGGGACAAGAGACCCAGTACTTC.

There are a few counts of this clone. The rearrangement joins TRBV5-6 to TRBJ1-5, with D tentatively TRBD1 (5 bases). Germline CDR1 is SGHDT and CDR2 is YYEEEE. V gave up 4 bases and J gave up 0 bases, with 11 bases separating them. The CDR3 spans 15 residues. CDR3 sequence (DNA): TGTGCCAGCAGCCGGGACTTGGATAGCAATCAGCCCCAGCATTTT. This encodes CASSRDLDSNQPQHF.

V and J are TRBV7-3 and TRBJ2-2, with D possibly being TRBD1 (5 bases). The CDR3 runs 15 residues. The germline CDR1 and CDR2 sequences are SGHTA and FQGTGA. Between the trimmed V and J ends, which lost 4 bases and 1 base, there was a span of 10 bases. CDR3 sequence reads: CASSSLTENTGELFF. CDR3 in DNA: TGTGCCAGCAGCTCTCTGACAGAGAACACCGGGGAGCTGTTTTTT.

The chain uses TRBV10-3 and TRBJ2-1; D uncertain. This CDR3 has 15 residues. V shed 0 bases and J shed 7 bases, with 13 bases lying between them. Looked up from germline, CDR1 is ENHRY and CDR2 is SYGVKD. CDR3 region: CAISESGDGYNEQFF. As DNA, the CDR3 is TGTGCCATCAGTGAGTCTGGGGATGGGTATAATGAGCAGTTCTTC.

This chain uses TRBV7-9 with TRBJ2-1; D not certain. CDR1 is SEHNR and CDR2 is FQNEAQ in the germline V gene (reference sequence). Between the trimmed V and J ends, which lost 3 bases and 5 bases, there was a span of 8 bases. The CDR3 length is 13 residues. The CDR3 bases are TGTGCCAGCAGCTTGGCCAGTGACAATGAGCAGTTCTTC. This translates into CASSLASDNEQFF.

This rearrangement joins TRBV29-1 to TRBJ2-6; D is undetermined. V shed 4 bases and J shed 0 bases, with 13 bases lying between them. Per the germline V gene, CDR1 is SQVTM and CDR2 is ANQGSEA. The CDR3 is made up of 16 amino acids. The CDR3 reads CSVGPAIYSGANVLTF. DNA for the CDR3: TGCAGCGTTGGTCCCGCGATTTACTCTGGGGCCAACGTCCTGACTTTC.

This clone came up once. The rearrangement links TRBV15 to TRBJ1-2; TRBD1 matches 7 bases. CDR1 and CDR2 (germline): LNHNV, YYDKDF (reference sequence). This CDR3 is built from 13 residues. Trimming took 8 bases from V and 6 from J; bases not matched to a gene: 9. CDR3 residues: CATARGVVDGYTF. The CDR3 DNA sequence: TGTGCCACCGCCAGGGGGGTCGTGGATGGCTACACCTTC.

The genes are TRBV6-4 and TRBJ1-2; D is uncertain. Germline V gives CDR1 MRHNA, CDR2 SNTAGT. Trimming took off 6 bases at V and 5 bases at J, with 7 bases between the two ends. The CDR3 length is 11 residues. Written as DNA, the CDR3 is TGTGCCAGCAGGGGCCTTTATGGCTACACCTTC. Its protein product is CASRGLYGYTF.

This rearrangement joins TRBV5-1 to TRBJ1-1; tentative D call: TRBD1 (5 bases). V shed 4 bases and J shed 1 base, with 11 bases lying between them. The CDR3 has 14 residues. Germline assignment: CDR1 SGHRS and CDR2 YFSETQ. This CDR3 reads CASSGETANTEAFF. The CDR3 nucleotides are TGCGCCAGCAGCGGGGAGACAGCGAACACTGAAGCTTTCTTT. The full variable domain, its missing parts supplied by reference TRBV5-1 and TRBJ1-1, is KAGVTQTPRYLIKTRGQQVTLSCSPISGHRSVSWYQQTPGQGLQFLFEYFSETQRNKGNFPGRFSGRQFSNSRSEMNVSTLELGDSALYLCASSGETANTEAFFGQGTRLTVV.

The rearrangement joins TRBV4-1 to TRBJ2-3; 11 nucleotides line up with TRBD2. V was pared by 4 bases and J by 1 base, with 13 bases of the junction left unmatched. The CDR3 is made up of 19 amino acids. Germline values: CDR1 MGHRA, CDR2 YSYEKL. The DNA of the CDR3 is TGCGCCAGCAGCCTCGCCCGCACTACTAGCGGGAGAGGCACAGATACGCAGTATTTT. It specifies CASSLARTTSGRGTDTQYF.

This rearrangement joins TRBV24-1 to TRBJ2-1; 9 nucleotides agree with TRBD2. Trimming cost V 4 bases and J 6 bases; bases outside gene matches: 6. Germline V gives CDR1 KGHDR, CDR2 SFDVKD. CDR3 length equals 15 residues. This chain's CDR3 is CATSESASGANEQFF. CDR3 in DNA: TGTGCCACCAGTGAATCGGCTAGCGGGGCCAATGAGCAGTTCTTC.

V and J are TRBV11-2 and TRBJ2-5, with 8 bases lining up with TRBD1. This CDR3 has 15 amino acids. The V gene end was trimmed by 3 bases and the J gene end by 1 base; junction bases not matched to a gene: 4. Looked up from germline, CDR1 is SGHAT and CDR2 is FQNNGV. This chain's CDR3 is CASSFLGQGQETQYF. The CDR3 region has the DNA TGTGCCAGCAGCTTCTTAGGACAGGGCCAAGAGACCCAGTACTTC.

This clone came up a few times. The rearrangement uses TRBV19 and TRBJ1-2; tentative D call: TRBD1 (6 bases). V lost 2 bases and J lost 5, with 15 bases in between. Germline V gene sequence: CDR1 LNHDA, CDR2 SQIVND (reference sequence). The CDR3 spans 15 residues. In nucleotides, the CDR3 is TGTGCCAGTAGTATAAAACAGGGAGGAGAGTATGGCTACACCTTC. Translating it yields CASSIKQGGEYGYTF. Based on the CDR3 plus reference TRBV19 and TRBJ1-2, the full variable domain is DGGITQSPKYLFRKEGQNVTLSCEQNLNHDAMYWYRQDPGQGLRLIYYSQIVNDFQKGDIAEGYSVSREKKESFPLTVTSAQKNPTAFYLCASSIKQGGEYGYTFGSGTRLTVV.

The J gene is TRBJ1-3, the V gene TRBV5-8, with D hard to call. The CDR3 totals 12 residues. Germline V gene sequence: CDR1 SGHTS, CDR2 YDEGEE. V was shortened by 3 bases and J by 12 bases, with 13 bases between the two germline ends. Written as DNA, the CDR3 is TGTGCCAGCAGCTCCACTACTAGGCTCATATATTTT. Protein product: CASSSTTRLIYF.